The clone carrying this T cell receptor (beta chain) was detected ten times or more. Its antigen is not identified. This CDR3 has 15 amino acids. Germline CDR1 is SGHNT and CDR2 is YENEEA. V lost 0 bases, J lost 0 bases, and 8 bases lay in between. This sample was taken from a study of regulatory T cells in long-lasting Graves disease. Study results and limitations: Whereas new patients shared about a thousand public clonotypes, persistent patients shared more, at 2,500 to 3,500. Analyses excluded thyroid tissue, covering peripheral blood alone. TRBV28, TRBJ1-2 and TRBJ2-5 were segments that persistent disease favored.

Time point here: persistent/refractory GD, antithyroid drugs over 5 years with positive TRAb. With RNA extracted from PBMCs as input, the TCR library was made. The source of the patients was an endocrinology department in Xi'an, China. The authors built TCR beta libraries using iRepertoire HTBI primers and Arm-PCR of CDR3 regions. From the multiplex PCR reads, TCRdb called clonotypes with MiXCR, one entry per CDR3 protein. Here the sample spans around 450,000 distinct CDR3 sequences, about 22% being singletons. This TCR was sampled from a female donor with Graves disease. The starting material was peripheral blood mononuclear cells (PBMCs), obtained when the disease was refractory, from a patient treated with antithyroid drugs. The genes are TRBV11-3 and TRBJ1-1, with a possible D match to TRBD1 (5 bases). In DNA, the CDR3 is TGTGCCAGCAGCTTAGATGGGGGGATGAACACTGAAGCTTTCTTT. This codes for CASSLDGGMNTEAFF.